Below, one T cell receptor (beta chain) is given with its context. Its target is unknown. The CDR3 contains 11 residues. V lost 6 bases and J lost 4, with 6 bases in between. Germline V CDR1 and CDR2: DFQATT, SNEGSKA (reference sequence). Sequenced with the Oncomine TCR Beta short-read assay was DNA taken from cultured CD4+ T cells. TCRdb reprocessed the PCR reads via MiXCR and lists one record per CDR3 protein. Here the sample spans about 20,000 distinct CDR3 sequences, under 65% being singletons. These data are taken from a study of vaccination and CD4 T cells after COVID-19. Sample treatment: roughly 10-day PBMC culture with coronavirus spike peptide pools or control peptides (ViraFEST assay). Study-level findings and limits: From about 20 to 38, the median of SARS-CoV-2-reactive clonotypes rose without reaching significance.

Sequences were obtained from CD4+ T cells from blood, cultured in vitro. The sequence came from a human donor who had recovered from COVID-19. The rearrangement links TRBV20-1 to TRBJ1-4; no clear D. DNA for the CDR3: TGCAGTGCCCCAAGTAATGAAAAACTGTTTTTT. Translating gives CSAPSNEKLFF.